This T cell receptor (beta chain) was retrieved from a study of T cells after yellow fever vaccination. TCRdb re-analysed the 5' RACE reads in MiXCR, keeping a single row per CDR3 protein. The sample yields more than 350,000 distinct CDR3 sequences, around a tenth seen once. Trimming pared 1 base from V and 3 bases from J, leaving 13 bases between. This CDR3 spans 15 amino acids. Germline loops: CDR1 SGHTA, CDR2 FQGNSA. This clonotype was seen a handful of times. The TCR sequence derives from a man aged 18-30 years who received the YFV17D yellow fever vaccine. The chain recombines TRBV7-2 with TRBJ2-7; D possibly corresponds to TRBD2 (6 bases). This specimen consisted of PBMCs, obtained on the day of the first yellow fever vaccination. The CDR3 coding sequence is TGTGCCAGCAGCTTAGTACTGGGCGGGAACTACGAGCAGTACGTC. Amino acids: CASSLVLGGNYEQYV.